This T cell receptor (beta chain) was captured by sequencing in a study of T cells in Graves' hyperthyroidism and ophthalmopathy. Findings and caveats of the study: In the blood, most expanded thyroid clonotypes above 0.001 appeared as well. A median 6.5 months before onset, the model predicted ophthalmopathy.

The V and J ends lost 3 bases and 1 base respectively, with 18 bases between them. This CDR3 is built from 16 residues. From germline, CDR1 is DFQATT and CDR2 SNEGSKA (reference sequence). With respect to this clonotype: Its matching antigen is unknown.

Authors of the study amplified TCR beta CDR3 regions from RNA transcripts. The HTBI primer set served for first-round RT-PCR of the TCR CDR3. A single record per CDR3 protein comes from TCRdb applying MiXCR to the multiplex PCR reads. In the table there are 550,000 to 700,000 distinct CDR3 sequences, about 45% of which are singletons. Pregnant or lactating patients were excluded, as were those with uncontrolled infection or other autoimmune disease. Clinical symptoms, serum thyroxine, TRAb, thyroid ultrasound and orbital computed tomography informed diagnoses. This receptor was obtained from an adult woman with Graves' disease, either hyperthyroidism or ophthalmopathy (not recorded which). The rearrangement links TRBV20-1 to TRBJ1-1, with D unclear. Sequenced sample: peripheral blood or thyroid tissue (not recorded which). Written as DNA, the CDR3 is TGCAGTGCTAGGACGGCGGTCTCTAAGGGGAACACTGAAGCTTTCTTT. Its protein is CSARTAVSKGNTEAFF.